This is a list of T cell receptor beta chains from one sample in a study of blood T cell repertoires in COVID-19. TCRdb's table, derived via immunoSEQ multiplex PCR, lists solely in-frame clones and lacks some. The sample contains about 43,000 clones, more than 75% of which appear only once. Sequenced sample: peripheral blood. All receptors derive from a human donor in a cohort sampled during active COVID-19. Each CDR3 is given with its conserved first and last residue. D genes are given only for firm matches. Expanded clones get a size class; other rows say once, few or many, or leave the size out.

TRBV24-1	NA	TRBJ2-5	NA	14	TGTGCCACCAGTGATCAGGGGTCTGGAGAGACCCAGTACTTC	CATSDQGSGETQYF
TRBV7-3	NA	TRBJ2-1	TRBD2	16	TGTGCCAGCAGCTCCCATTCTAGCGGTTCCTACAATGAGCAGTTCTTC	CASSSHSSGSYNEQFF
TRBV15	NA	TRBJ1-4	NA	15	TGTGCCACCAGCAGTTCGACAGCAACTAATGAAAAACTGTTTTTT	CATSSSTATNEKLFF
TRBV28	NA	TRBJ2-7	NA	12	TGTGCCAGCAGTTACTGGTCCTACGAGCAGTACTTC	CASSYWSYEQYF
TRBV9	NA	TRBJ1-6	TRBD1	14	TGTGCCAGCAGCCGGGACAGGATGAATTCACCCCTCCACTTT	CASSRDRMNSPLHF
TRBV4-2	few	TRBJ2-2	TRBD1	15	TGTGCCAGCAGCCAGGGACAGGGAACCACCGGGGAGCTGTTTTTT	CASSQGQGTTGELFF
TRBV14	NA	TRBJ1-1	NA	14	TGTGCCAGCAGCCAGCTGACAGGGAACACTGAAGCTTTCTTT	CASSQLTGNTEAFF
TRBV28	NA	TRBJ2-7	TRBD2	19	TGTGCCAGCAACCCCCTCGGACAGTCCGGAGCGGGAGAGGTCCACGAGCAGTACTTC	CASNPLGQSGAGEVHEQYF
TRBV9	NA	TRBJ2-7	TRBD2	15	TGTGCCAGCAGCCCCAGACTAGCGGGAACCCACGAGCAGTACTTC	CASSPRLAGTHEQYF
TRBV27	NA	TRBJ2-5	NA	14	TGTGCCAGCAGTTATCGGGCGGGATCTGAGACCCAGTACTTC	CASSYRAGSETQYF
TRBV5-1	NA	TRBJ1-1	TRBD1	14	TGCGCCAGCGCGGAGACAGGGAGTGTCACTGAAGCTTTCTTT	CASAETGSVTEAFF
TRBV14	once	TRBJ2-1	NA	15	TGTGCCAGCAGCCAAGACCCCAGAGGCCTCGATGAGCAGTTCTTC	CASSQDPRGLDEQFF
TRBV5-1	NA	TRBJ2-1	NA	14	TGCGCCAGCACCTCTCGCCGGGGGAACAATGAGCAGTTCTTC	CASTSRRGNNEQFF
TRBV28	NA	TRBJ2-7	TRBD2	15	TGTGCCAGCAGGGGGGGGACTAGCGGAGCCTACGAGCAGTACTTC	CASRGGTSGAYEQYF
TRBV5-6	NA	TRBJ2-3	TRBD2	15	TGTGCCAGCAGCAGAATACTAGCGAATACAGATACGCAGTATTTT	CASSRILANTDTQYF
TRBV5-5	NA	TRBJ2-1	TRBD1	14	TGTGCCAGCAGCTATAGGACAGGGAGCAATGAGCAGTTCTTC	CASSYRTGSNEQFF
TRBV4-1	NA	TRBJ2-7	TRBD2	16	TGCGCCAGCAGCCCCATTTCGGGGGGGAATTCCTACGAGCAGTACTTC	CASSPISGGNSYEQYF
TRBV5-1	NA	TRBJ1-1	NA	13	TGCGCCAGCAGCGGCTCTGGAGGCACTGAAGCTTTCTTT	CASSGSGGTEAFF
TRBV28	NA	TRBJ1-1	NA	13	TGTGCCAGCAGTTTAAGGGGCACTGTTGAAGCTTTCTTT	CASSLRGTVEAFF
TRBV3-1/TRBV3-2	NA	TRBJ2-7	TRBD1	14	TGTGCCAGCAGCCCGGGACAGGGGACCTACGAGCAGTACTTC	CASSPGQGTYEQYF
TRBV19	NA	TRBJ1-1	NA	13	TGTGCCAGTAGGCAGGACAGAAACACTGAAGCTTTCTTT	CASRQDRNTEAFF
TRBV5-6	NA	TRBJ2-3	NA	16	TGTGCCAGCAGCCGGGGGACAGTTATGATTACAGATACGCAGTATTTT	CASSRGTVMITDTQYF
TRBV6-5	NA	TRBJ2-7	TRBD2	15	TGTGCCAGCGGGGACCCTAGCGGGATCTCCTACGAGCAGTACTTC	CASGDPSGISYEQYF
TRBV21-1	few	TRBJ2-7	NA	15	TGTGCCAGCAGCCTTGGACAGGGGACCCCCGGCGAGCAGTACTTC	CASSLGQGTPGEQYF
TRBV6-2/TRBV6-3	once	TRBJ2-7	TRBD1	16	TGTGCCAGCAGTTACGAGTGGTGGACAGGGGCCTACGAGCAGTACTTC	CASSYEWWTGAYEQYF
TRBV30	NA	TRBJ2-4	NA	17	TGTGCCTGGAGTGTACGGGGTCGGGGATTAGCCAAAAACATTCAGTACTTC	CAWSVRGRGLAKNIQYF
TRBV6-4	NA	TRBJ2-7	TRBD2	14	TGTGCCAGCAGGACCCGGACTAGCGGTGTACGGCTGTACTTC	CASRTRTSGVRLYF
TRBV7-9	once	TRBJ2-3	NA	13	TGTGCCAGCAGCTTGAGGGTGCCAGATACGCAGTATTTT	CASSLRVPDTQYF
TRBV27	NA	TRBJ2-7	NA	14	TGTGCCAGCAGTTTACAGGGAGGCTCCTACGAGCAGTACTTC	CASSLQGGSYEQYF
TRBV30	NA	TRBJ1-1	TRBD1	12	TGTGCCTGGAGTCCAGGGGGCACTGAAGCTTTCTTT	CAWSPGGTEAFF
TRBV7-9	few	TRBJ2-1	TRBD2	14	TGTGCCAGCAGCTTACTAGCGGGAGAATCTGAGCAGTTCTTC	CASSLLAGESEQFF
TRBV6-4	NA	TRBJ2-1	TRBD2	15	TGTGCCAGCAGTGCGGGACTAGGTGGCAACAATGAGCAGTTCTTC	CASSAGLGGNNEQFF
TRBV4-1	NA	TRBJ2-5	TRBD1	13	TGCGCCAGTGCAGGGGGCCGACAAGAGACCCAGTACTTC	CASAGGRQETQYF
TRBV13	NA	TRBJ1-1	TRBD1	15	TGTGCCAGCAGCGGCCCGACAGGGGAGGCCACTGAAGCTTTCTTT	CASSGPTGEATEAFF
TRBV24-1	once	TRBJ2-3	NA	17	TGTGCCACCAGTGCGGGTCTGGCTATAATCGGTGCAGATACGCAGTATTTT	CATSAGLAIIGADTQYF
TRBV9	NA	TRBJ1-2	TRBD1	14	TGTGCCAGCAGCGTAGATGGAGGGGGCGAGGGCTACACCTTC	CASSVDGGGEGYTF
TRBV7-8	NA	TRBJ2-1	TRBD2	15	TGTGCCAGCAGCTCCTTAGCGGGAGTGGGGAATGAGCAGTTCTTC	CASSSLAGVGNEQFF
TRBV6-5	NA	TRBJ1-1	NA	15	TGTGCCAGCAGTCCTTCAGGGGTTCGAAACACTGAAGCTTTCTTT	CASSPSGVRNTEAFF
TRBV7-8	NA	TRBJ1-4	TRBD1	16	TGTGCCAGCAGCATATCACGGGACAGGGCTAATGAAAAACTGTTTTTT	CASSISRDRANEKLFF
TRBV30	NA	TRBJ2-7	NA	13	TGTGCCTGGAGTGGGGGGCCAGGTTACGAGCAGTACTTC	CAWSGGPGYEQYF
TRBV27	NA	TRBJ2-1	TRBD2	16	TGTGCCAGCAGTTTATCCGGGACTAGCGGGAGAAATGAGCAGTTCTTC	CASSLSGTSGRNEQFF
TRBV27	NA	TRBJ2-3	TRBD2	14	TGTGCCAGCAGTTCTAGCGGGAGGTTTGATACGCAGTATTTT	CASSSSGRFDTQYF